These T cell receptor beta chains were read from a single sample in a study of Ad26.COV2.S vaccination and SARS-CoV-2 variants. The table came from immunoSEQ multiplex PCR; TCRdb's copy has only in-frame clones and leaves some out. Here the sample spans about 680,000 clones, around 90% being singletons. The sample in question was peripheral blood, obtained in a trial of Ad26.COV2.S vaccine versus placebo. These receptors all come from a person aged 18-60 years who received the Ad26.COV2.S COVID-19 vaccine or a placebo. CDR3s include the opening cysteine and the closing phenylalanine or tryptophan. The order of the fields is J gene, clone size, V gene, D gene, CDR3 DNA, CDR3 protein. A D gene is named only where the DNA matches it firmly. Where a row states a size, it is once, few, many or the class of an expanded clone; other rows omit it.

>TRBJ2-7|NA|TRBV6-5|TRBD2
TGTGCCAGCAGTAGGGGCCTACTAGCGGGAGACGAGCAGTACTTC
CASSRGLLAGDEQYF
>TRBJ2-3|NA|TRBV9|NA
TGTGCCAGCAGCGTATACCCGCGGGCCGCAGGGGGCACAGATACGCAGTATTTT
CASSVYPRAAGGTDTQYF
>TRBJ2-7|once|TRBV30|NA
TGTGCCTGGAGCAGGAACTACGAGCAGTACTTC
CAWSRNYEQYF
>TRBJ2-5|NA|TRBV10-3|NA
TGTGCCATCCGGGACGGCGAGACCCAGTACTTC
CAIRDGETQYF
>TRBJ1-1|NA|TRBV6-5|NA
TGTGCCAGCCATAAGGTGGAGAGCTTGCTCACTGAAGCTTTCTTT
CASHKVESLLTEAFF
>TRBJ1-1|NA|TRBV12-3/TRBV12-4|NA
TGTGCCAGCAGTTTGGGTGAAGCTTTCTTT
CASSLGEAFF
>TRBJ2-3|NA|TRBV25-1|NA
TGTGCCAGCAGGACTAGCACAGATACGCAGTATTTT
CASRTSTDTQYF
>TRBJ2-3|NA|TRBV12-3/TRBV12-4|NA
TGTGCCAGCAGGGGTAGCACAGATACGCAGTATTTT
CASRGSTDTQYF
>TRBJ2-7|NA|TRBV20-1|NA
TGCAGTGGAAGGAGCTCCTACGAGCAGTACTTC
CSGRSSYEQYF
>TRBJ2-6|NA|TRBV30|TRBD1
TGTGCCTGGAGTGTACAGGGGGTCGCTGGGGCCAACGTCCTGACTTTC
CAWSVQGVAGANVLTF
>TRBJ2-7|NA|TRBV15|NA
TGTGCCGTTCAGGGGGGCCTTCTCGACGAGCAGTACTTC
CAVQGGLLDEQYF
>TRBJ2-3|once|TRBV11-2|NA
TGTGCCAGCAGCTTAAGGGGTCACACAGATACGCAGTATTTT
CASSLRGHTDTQYF
>TRBJ1-6|NA|TRBV19|NA
TGTGCCAGTAGTACGGGACCGGCGGGGAATTCACCCCTCCACTTT
CASSTGPAGNSPLHF
>TRBJ1-4|NA|TRBV2|NA
TGTGCCAGCAGGGGGCCCAGTGAAAAACTGTTTTTT
CASRGPSEKLFF
>TRBJ1-5|NA|TRBV6-1|TRBD1
TGTGCCAGCAGTGAAAGGACAGGGGGCCGGCAGCCCCAGCATTTT
CASSERTGGRQPQHF
>TRBJ1-5|NA|TRBV5-1|NA
TGCGCCAGCAGGAGGACACCCAGCGATAGCAATCAGCCCCAGCATTTT
CASRRTPSDSNQPQHF
>TRBJ1-6|NA|TRBV30|NA
TGTGCCTGGACTGGCAGGGCCCTGAGCTCCTATAATTCACCCCTCCACTTT
CAWTGRALSSYNSPLHF
>TRBJ2-7|NA|TRBV9|TRBD1
TGTGCCAGCAGCGGGGACAGGGGTGGCCACGAGCAGTACTTC
CASSGDRGGHEQYF
>TRBJ2-1|NA|TRBV6-6|TRBD1
TGTGCCAGCAGTACAGGGCAGGGGGCTGATGAGCAGTTCTTC
CASSTGQGADEQFF
>TRBJ2-7|few|TRBV6-2/TRBV6-3|TRBD2
TGTGCCAGCAGTTGGGCGGGGGGTGGATACGAGCAGTACTTC
CASSWAGGGYEQYF
>TRBJ1-2|NA|TRBV9|NA
TGTGCCAGCAGCGTAGGATCAGGTGGGAGTGGTGGCTACACCTTC
CASSVGSGGSGGYTF
>TRBJ1-5|NA|TRBV30|NA
TGTGCCTGGAGTGCCGCCGGGATACAGCCCCAGCATTTT
CAWSAAGIQPQHF
>TRBJ2-7|few|TRBV3-1/TRBV3-2|NA
TGTGCCAGCAGCCAGGATTTTTCCGGGACCCCGATACGTGAGCAGTACTTC
CASSQDFSGTPIREQYF
>TRBJ2-2|NA|TRBV6-6|NA
TGTGCCAGCAGTTACGGCAGGAACACCGGGGAGCTGTTTTTT
CASSYGRNTGELFF
>TRBJ1-6|NA|TRBV18|NA
TGTGCCAGCTCACCGGCGGGGTTTAACGATTCACCCCTCCACTTT
CASSPAGFNDSPLHF
>TRBJ2-3|once|TRBV6-5|NA
TGTGCCAGCAGTTACTCGGGCGGGGCAGATACGCAGTATTTT
CASSYSGGADTQYF
>TRBJ1-2|NA|TRBV9|NA
TGTGCCAGCAGCATATCCGCTACAGGGTCCGCTAACTATGGCTACACCTTC
CASSISATGSANYGYTF
>TRBJ2-2|NA|TRBV27|NA
TGTGCCAGCAGAGTGGACAGAGCTAACACCGGGGAGCTGTTTTTT
CASRVDRANTGELFF
>TRBJ1-1|NA|TRBV30|NA
TGTGCCTGGAGTGCCCGGGCCGCACCCCGTTTGAACACTGAAGCTTTCTTT
CAWSARAAPRLNTEAFF
>TRBJ1-1|NA|TRBV29-1|NA
TGCAGCGTGCTCTACACTGAAGCTTTCTTT
CSVLYTEAFF
>TRBJ2-3|NA|TRBV5-4|TRBD2
TGTGCCAGCAGCGAGGGGACTAGCGGAACAGATACGCAGTATTTT
CASSEGTSGTDTQYF
>TRBJ2-5|NA|TRBV28|TRBD2
TGTGCCAGCAGTTTGGGTATCGTCGGTCCTAGCGGGAGAGGGGAGACCCAGTACTTC
CASSLGIVGPSGRGETQYF
>TRBJ2-5|NA|TRBV7-8|TRBD2
TGTGCCAGCAGCTCCGGACTAGCCCGAGAGACCCAGTACTTC
CASSSGLARETQYF
>TRBJ2-7|NA|TRBV7-9|TRBD1
TGTGCCAGCAGCTTAACAGGGGGCGGCGAGCAGTACTTC
CASSLTGGGEQYF
>TRBJ2-5|NA|TRBV18|NA
TGTGCCAGCTCGCCCTACTCCGGGGAGACCCAGTACTTC
CASSPYSGETQYF
>TRBJ2-1|NA|TRBV3-1/TRBV3-2|NA
TGTGCCAGCAGCCTCACCGGCCTCCAGCGGCAATACAATGAGCAGTTCTTC
CASSLTGLQRQYNEQFF
>TRBJ1-1|NA|TRBV10-1|NA
TGCGCCAGCAGTGATACAGGGCTAACGGACACTGAAGCTTTCTTT
CASSDTGLTDTEAFF
>TRBJ2-1|once|TRBV5-1|TRBD2
TGCGCCAGCAGCAAAATCGGGGGTGTTCGGGAGGATGAGCAGTTCTTC
CASSKIGGVREDEQFF
>TRBJ2-3|NA|TRBV9|NA
TGTGCCAGCAGCGTAGAGGGAACTAGCACAGATACGCAGTATTTT
CASSVEGTSTDTQYF
>TRBJ1-5|NA|TRBV6-5|NA
TGTGCCAGCAGTTACCGGGGAGACCAGCCCCAGCATTTT
CASSYRGDQPQHF
>TRBJ2-1|NA|TRBV5-8|TRBD1
TGTGCCAGCAGCTTGGGGACAGGGGATAATGAGCAGTTCTTC
CASSLGTGDNEQFF
>TRBJ1-2|once|TRBV9|NA
TGTGCCAGCAGCGTAGAGGGGGAGGGGCCCGGCTACACCTTC
CASSVEGEGPGYTF
>TRBJ1-5|NA|TRBV30|NA
TGTGCCTGGAGTGTTGGGGACCATCAGCCCCAGCATTTT
CAWSVGDHQPQHF
>TRBJ1-5|NA|TRBV12-3/TRBV12-4|TRBD1
TGTGCCAGCAGGTACATAGGGGGCCAGCCCCAGCATTTT
CASRYIGGQPQHF
>TRBJ2-1|NA|TRBV18|NA
TGTGCCAGCTCACCGCCATGGGGGTACAATGAGCAGTTCTTC
CASSPPWGYNEQFF
>TRBJ1-4|NA|TRBV5-4|NA
TGTGCCAGCAGCTTGGGGCCAGGGAATGAAAAACTGTTTTTT
CASSLGPGNEKLFF
>TRBJ2-3|NA|TRBV30|NA
TGTGCCTGGGAAACGAAGGGCACAGATACGCAGTATTTT
CAWETKGTDTQYF
>TRBJ2-5|NA|TRBV5-1|TRBD2
TGCGCCAGCAGCTTCCGAGGACTAGCGGGAGGGGAGACCCAGTACTTC
CASSFRGLAGGETQYF
>TRBJ2-7|NA|TRBV7-2|NA
TGTGCCAGCAGCCCCGGGACACACTCCTACGAGCAGTACTTC
CASSPGTHSYEQYF
>TRBJ2-7|once|TRBV3-1/TRBV3-2|NA
TGTGCCAGCAGCCAAGACGGGGGAACTGGAACCTACGAGCAGTACTTC
CASSQDGGTGTYEQYF
>TRBJ1-1|NA|TRBV6-5|NA
TGTGCCAGCAGTTACATGGGTGCGACTGAAGCTTTCTTT
CASSYMGATEAFF
>TRBJ2-7|NA|TRBV2|NA
TGTGCCAGCAGTGAAGCTTGGGGGTTCGGTACCTACGAGCAGTACTTC
CASSEAWGFGTYEQYF
>TRBJ2-7|NA|TRBV5-1|TRBD2
TGCGCCAGCAGCTTAGGGACTAGCGGGTTCTACGAGCAGTACTTC
CASSLGTSGFYEQYF
>TRBJ2-5|once|TRBV12-3/TRBV12-4|NA
TGTGCCAGCAGTTGGGGACCGAATTCGGCCCAGTACTTC
CASSWGPNSAQYF
>TRBJ1-4|NA|TRBV30|NA
TGTGCCTGGAGTAGCAGTTTCGGTGAAAAACTGTTTTTT
CAWSSSFGEKLFF
>TRBJ1-6|NA|TRBV4-2|NA
TGTGCCAGCAGGACAGACTATAATTCACCCCTCCACTTT
CASRTDYNSPLHF
>TRBJ2-7|NA|TRBV29-1|TRBD2
TGCAGCGTTGAACCTCTCAGTGGACTAGTTTACGAGCAGTACTTC
CSVEPLSGLVYEQYF